One and the same sample provided the 30 T cell receptor beta chains below, sequenced in a study of blood T cells in healthy people across ages. For the second PCR, which ran for roughly 6 to 12 cycles, a sample-barcoded 5' primer and a J-beta primer mix were used. Via MiXCR, TCRdb re-called the 5' RACE reads, giving one row per CDR3 protein. The sample has some 800,000 distinct CDR3 sequences; about 25% are singletons. This same sample was also part of a study on T cells of mothers and their children.

The sample taken for sequencing was blood. These receptors originate from a boy between 10 and 17 years old in good health.

The gene calls are TRBV2 and TRBJ1-6; D remains unclear. The V gene's germline CDR1 is SNHLY and CDR2 FYNNEI. This CDR3 spans 15 amino acids. Trimming took 8 bases from V and 0 from J, leaving 11 bases between them. The CDR3 region has the DNA TGTGCCAGCCGCCCTAGGTTCTCCTATAATTCACCCCTCCACTTT. It encodes CASRPRFSYNSPLHF.

This clonotype was detected many times. This sequence joins TRBV4-3 and TRBJ2-7; the match to TRBD2 covers 7 bases. The V and J ends lost 0 bases and 0 bases, in that order; junction bases with no gene match: 8. The CDR3 extends over 17 amino acids. Per germline, CDR1 LGHNA and CDR2 YSLEER. The DNA of the CDR3 is TGCGCCAGCAGCCAAGATCGGGTGCGGGAGTTCTCCTACGAGCAGTACTTC. Amino acid sequence: CASSQDRVREFSYEQYF.

V gene TRBV5-6 combines with J gene TRBJ2-1, with D unresolved. The CDR3 totals 12 residues. Germline V gene sequence: CDR1 SGHDT, CDR2 YYEEEE. Deletions cut 2 bases from V and 7 bases from J, with 7 bases between. The CDR3 region is CASSFVWNEQFF. The CDR3 nucleotides read TGTGCCAGCAGCTTCGTTTGGAATGAGCAGTTCTTC.

This clonotype was observed a few times. The CDR3 DNA follows: TGTGCCACCAGCAGAACGGGACAGGGGGTTTGGAATGAGCAGTTCTTC. Translating it yields CATSRTGQGVWNEQFF. V gene TRBV15 combines with J gene TRBJ2-1, with 11 bases matching TRBD1. Per the germline V gene, CDR1 is LNHNV and CDR2 is YYDKDF (reference sequence). The CDR3 totals 16 residues. Germline trimming cut 2 bases from V and 7 bases from J; bases unmatched to any gene: 7.

This clonotype was seen more than once but under ten times. The chain combines TRBV7-9 with TRBJ2-5; D is unclear. In germline, CDR1 is SEHNR, CDR2 FQNEAQ (reference sequence). V lost 5 bases to trimming and J lost 11 bases, with 18 bases between them. This CDR3 has 13 residues. CDR3 in amino acids: CASSPNSGRGQYF. Here the CDR3 DNA reads TGTGCCAGCAGCCCCAATTCGGGTAGAGGACAGTACTTC.

This clonotype was seen only a few times. The rearrangement uses TRBV28 and TRBJ1-2, with 8 bases that match TRBD1. J lost 4 bases, V lost 1 base, and 11 bases had no gene match. Germline CDR1 is MDHEN and CDR2 is SYDVKM. The CDR3 loop spans 17 amino acids. Here the CDR3 DNA reads TGTGCCAGCAGTTTATTCTCAGGGGGCTGGGCTGGCTATGGCTACACCTTC. Translation: CASSLFSGGWAGYGYTF.

CDR3 sequence (DNA): TGTGCCAGCAGCTTAGAAGTGGGAGATGCGGGTGGCTACACCTTC. It encodes CASSLEVGDAGGYTF. The genes are TRBV7-2 and TRBJ1-2, with D unclear. Trimming removed 1 base at V and 7 bases at J, with 16 bases between. This CDR3 is 15 amino acids long. Germline CDR1 is SGHTA and CDR2 is FQGNSA.

The chain links TRBV20-1 to TRBJ2-5, with TRBD2 matching over 13 bases. The J call may not be correct, given that the DNA end is closer to TRBJ2-7. The length of the CDR3 is 22 residues. The germline V gene has CDR1 DFQATT and CDR2 SNEGSKA (reference sequence). Here the CDR3 reads CSARDRVNWGLGLAGVDHEQYF. DNA of the CDR3: TGCAGTGCTAGAGATAGAGTCAACTGGGGACTCGGACTAGCGGGAGTCGACCACGAGCAGTACTTC.

This clonotype was counted between two and nine times. The chain combines TRBV30 with TRBJ2-5, with D unclear. The end of the DNA is better explained by TRBJ2-7, so the J call may be wrong. The CDR3 covers 12 residues. CDR1 is GTSNPN and CDR2 is SVGIG in the germline V gene (reference sequence). The CDR3: CAWSGVLSEQYF. Here the CDR3 DNA reads TGTGCCTGGAGTGGAGTCCTCTCCGAGCAGTACTTC.

The chain links TRBV20-1 to TRBJ2-1, with no clear D. This CDR3 is 12 amino acids long. The germline CDR1 and CDR2 sequences are DFQATT and SNEGSKA (reference sequence). V was cut by 0 bases and J by 10 bases, with 10 bases left in between. The CDR3 DNA is TGCAGTGCTAGAGAGGCCGCTGGGGAGCAGTTCTTC. Protein: CSAREAAGEQFF.

The rearrangement joins TRBV20-1 to TRBJ2-1; 7 bases map to TRBD2. Germline V gene sequence: CDR1 DFQATT, CDR2 SNEGSKA (reference sequence). The CDR3 runs 14 residues. With 5 bases clipped from V and 3 bases from J, the junction kept 7 bases outside the gene matches. The CDR3 DNA sequence: TGCAGTGCTCCCCCCCTAGCGGACTACAATGAGCAGTTCTTC. It translates to CSAPPLADYNEQFF.

This clonotype was detected a few times. The CDR3 region is CASSYSTVAQTQYF. The CDR3 nucleotides are TGTGCCAGCAGTTACTCCACCGTGGCCCAGACCCAGTACTTC. The V and J genes are TRBV6-6 and TRBJ2-5; D is ambiguous. V was clipped by 0 bases and J by 6 bases, with 11 bases between them. CDR1 and CDR2 from the germline V gene are MNHNY and SVGAGI (reference sequence). The CDR3 loop spans 14 amino acids.

V usage is TRBV5-1 and J usage is TRBJ2-5; D may be TRBD2 (5 bases). The ends were cut back, 0 bases at V and 5 bases at J, with 14 bases in the middle. The CDR3 spans 15 residues. Germline V lookup: CDR1 SGHRS, CDR2 YFSETQ. CDR3 residues: CASSLATYGVETQYF. The DNA of the CDR3 is TGCGCCAGCAGCTTGGCAACCTACGGGGTGGAGACCCAGTACTTC.

This clonotype was picked up a small number of times. The gene calls are TRBV4-3 and TRBJ2-1; 8 bases align to TRBD2. Germline values: CDR1 LGHNA, CDR2 YSLEER. The CDR3 covers 18 residues. V trimming: 0 bases; J trimming: 8 bases; junction bases outside the gene matches: 15. CDR3 residues: CASSQEWGVLAGNDEQFF. The CDR3 DNA is TGCGCCAGCAGCCAAGAATGGGGGGTATTAGCGGGAAACGATGAGCAGTTCTTC.

This rearrangement joins TRBV19 to TRBJ1-5; 7 bases line up with TRBD1. J gave up 11 bases and V 6 bases, and 16 bases lay outside the gene matches. This CDR3 spans 15 amino acids. Germline V gives CDR1 LNHDA, CDR2 SQIVND (reference sequence). The CDR3 here is CASSVQGELTAAQHF. Written as DNA, the CDR3 is TGTGCCAGTAGCGTCCAGGGGGAACTAACAGCGGCCCAGCATTTT.

This clonotype was recorded a few times. The CDR3, as DNA: TGTGCCAGCAGCCGTATCGGACAGGCGGGAGAGCAGTACTTC. Translation: CASSRIGQAGEQYF. V gene TRBV7-9 combines with J gene TRBJ2-7, with D maybe TRBD1 (7 bases). V was shortened by 5 bases and J by 7 bases, with 18 bases between the two germline ends. From germline, CDR1 is SEHNR and CDR2 FQNEAQ (reference sequence). This CDR3 is 14 amino acids long.

This clonotype was detected ten times or more. The chain recombines TRBV7-2 with TRBJ1-2; no clear D. Germline V gene lookup returns CDR1 SGHTA and CDR2 FQGNSA. The CDR3 spans 14 residues. The germline V and J ends were trimmed by 6 bases and 2 bases, with 13 bases remaining between them. CDR3 DNA sequence: TGTGCCAGCAGTCTGGAGGCAGGCAACTATGGCTACACCTTC. This gives the protein CASSLEAGNYGYTF.

This clonotype turned up a few times. V and J are TRBV4-2 and TRBJ2-3; D assignment may be TRBD1 or TRBD2 (5 bases each). V gave up 4 bases and J gave up 2 bases, with 13 bases separating them. Germline V gives CDR1 LGHNA, CDR2 YNFKEQ. The CDR3 totals 15 residues. The CDR3 loop is CASSPGAADTDTQYF. The CDR3 DNA follows: TGTGCCAGCAGCCCCGGGGCCGCCGACACAGATACGCAGTATTTT.

The chain uses TRBV9 and TRBJ2-7, with D unresolved. This CDR3 region has 14 residues. The V end lost 2 bases, the J end lost 0 bases, and 9 bases lay between the germline ends. Germline V CDR1 and CDR2: SGDLS, YYNGEE. CDR3 in amino acids: CASSVGWASYEQYF. In nucleotides, the CDR3 is TGTGCCAGCAGCGTGGGGTGGGCCTCCTACGAGCAGTACTTC.

With regard to this clonotype: The junction does not match germline at one end; this may be a read error. This rearrangement joins TRBV3-1 to TRBJ1-2, with D unresolved. Germline V gene lookup returns CDR1 LGHDT and CDR2 YNNKEL (reference sequence). The CDR3 length is 13 residues. CDR3 amino acids: CASGEQTINGCTF. In nucleotides, the CDR3 is TGTGCCAGCGGCGAACAGACCATAAATGGCTGCACCTTC.

The chain links TRBV10-3 to TRBJ2-5; perhaps TRBD1 as D (6 bases). Germline CDR1 reads ENHRY; CDR2 reads SYGVKD. This CDR3 contains 13 residues. The ends were cut back, 8 bases at V and 5 bases at J, with 15 bases in the middle. The CDR3 nucleotides are TGTGCCATCGCAACAGGGTCGGGGGAGACCCAGTACTTC. This codes for CAIATGSGETQYF.

V gene TRBV7-3 combines with J gene TRBJ2-1; D gene uncertain. Between the trimmed V and J ends, which lost 0 bases and 0 bases, there was a span of 9 bases. The CDR3 has 16 residues. CDR1 and CDR2 from the germline V gene are SGHTA and FQGTGA. The DNA for the CDR3 is TGTGCCAGCAGCTTAACTCACGAGAGCTCCTACAATGAGCAGTTCTTC. Protein product: CASSLTHESSYNEQFF. Full variable domain (missing parts from reference TRBV7-3 and TRBJ2-1): GAGVSQTPSNKVTEKGKYVELRCDPISGHTALYWYRQSLGQGPEFLIYFQGTGAADDSGLPNDRFFAVRPEGSVSTLKIQRTERGDSAVYLCASSLTHESSYNEQFFGPGTRLTVL.

The chain recombines TRBV20-1 with TRBJ1-1, with D unresolved. This CDR3 has 16 amino acids. CDR1 is DFQATT, CDR2 SNEGSKA, per germline (reference sequence). Trimming removed 0 bases at V and 3 bases at J, with 17 bases between. Written as DNA, the CDR3 is TGCAGTGCTAGAGATAGAGACCAGCCGCTCTACACTGAAGCTTTCTTT. This encodes CSARDRDQPLYTEAFF.

The V gene is TRBV7-3, the J gene TRBJ2-3, with 9 positions matching TRBD2. Per the germline V gene, CDR1 is SGHTA and CDR2 is FQGTGA. This CDR3 contains 15 residues. With 1 base clipped from V and 4 bases from J, the junction kept 3 bases outside the gene matches. The CDR3: CASSLISGSSDTQYF. As DNA, the CDR3 is TGTGCCAGCAGCTTAATTAGCGGGAGTTCAGATACGCAGTATTTT.

This clonotype has a handful of counts. This chain joins TRBV27 and TRBJ2-5, with D maybe TRBD2 (6 bases). The closer fit of TRBJ2-7 to the DNA end suggests the J call may be wrong. The CDR3 has 16 residues. From germline, CDR1 is MNHEY and CDR2 SMNVEV (reference sequence). CDR3 amino acids: CASSPNWGLPRDEQYF. CDR3 sequence (DNA): TGTGCCAGCAGTCCCAACTGGGGACTTCCTCGGGACGAGCAGTACTTC.

The gene calls are TRBV10-2 and TRBJ2-4; tentatively, D is TRBD2 (6 bases). V lost 3 bases to trimming and J lost 5 bases, with 11 bases between them. Germline values: CDR1 WSHSY, CDR2 SAAADI. The CDR3 has 14 amino acids. The CDR3 region is CASSDPGGENIQYF. Here the CDR3 DNA reads TGCGCCAGCAGTGACCCCGGGGGTGAAAACATTCAGTACTTC.

The chain uses TRBV6-6 and TRBJ2-7, with D perhaps given as TRBD1 or TRBD2 (6 bases each). This CDR3 has 20 residues. Germline CDR1 reads MNHNY; CDR2 reads SVGAGI (reference sequence). The V gene lost 4 bases and the J gene lost 0 bases, with 28 bases spanning the gap. For the CDR3, the DNA is TGTGCCAGCAGTTCGACCAGGGACAAAGCCGGGACTTTTCACTCCTACGAGCAGTACTTC. Translating it yields CASSSTRDKAGTFHSYEQYF.

This clonotype was observed a handful of times. The rearrangement uses TRBV12-3 or TRBV12-4 and TRBJ2-7; 9 positions match TRBD2. The V and J ends lost 1 base and 5 bases, in that order; junction bases with no gene match: 6. This CDR3 is 15 amino acids long. The CDR3 bases are TGTGCCAGCAGTTTAGTGGCTAGCGGGAACGACGAGCAGTACTTC. Translation: CASSLVASGNDEQYF.

V and J are TRBV7-9 and TRBJ2-1; tentative D call: TRBD1 (6 bases). Near its end, the DNA agrees better with TRBJ2-7, so the J call may be wrong. Germline CDR1 reads SEHNR; CDR2 reads FQNEAQ (reference sequence). CDR3 size: 14 residues. The CDR3 spells CASSSIQGSYEQYF. CDR3 coding DNA: TGTGCCAGCAGCTCTATACAGGGATCCTACGAGCAGTACTTC.

The chain links TRBV7-3 to TRBJ1-2, with D tentatively TRBD1 (5 bases). In germline, CDR1 is SGHTA, CDR2 FQGTGA. There are 15 residues in the CDR3. V lost 0 bases, J lost 6 bases, and 14 bases lay in between. CDR3 sequence reads: CASSLTGSGGNGYTF. CDR3 in DNA: TGTGCCAGCAGCTTAACAGGGTCTGGGGGAAATGGCTACACCTTC.